This TCR beta chain originates from a study of T cells in tuberculosis. Described time point: new active TB diagnosis, blood taken before or within 7 days of starting treatment. Whole-study findings and limits: Shorter CDR3-alpha in active tuberculosis partly drove smaller distances. Active tuberculosis cases were adults; controls were adolescents. Smaller distances to GMM-specific TCRs suggested their expansion in active tuberculosis.

Sequenced by immunoSEQ multiplex PCR; TCRdb stores in-frame clones only, minus some. Of 20,000 to 25,000 clones detected, over 75% appear once; the ten largest clones hold just under 15%. About this clone itself: Its antigen is as yet unknown.

Germline V gene lookup returns CDR1 LNHDA and CDR2 SQIVND (reference sequence). The V segment lost 5 bases and the J segment 4 bases; nucleotides outside the gene matches: 6. CDR3 size: 14 residues. The chain carries TRBV19 and TRBJ2-7; 9 positions agree with TRBD2. This receptor was obtained from an adult with tuberculosis. The sequences come from PBMCs, collected at tuberculosis diagnosis. For the CDR3, the DNA is TGTGCCAGTAGTTCTCAAGGACTAGCGTACGAGCAGTACTTC. Its protein is CASSSQGLAYEQYF.